Each of the 30 T cell receptor beta chains below was sequenced from the same sample in a study of blood T cell repertoires in COVID-19. Here immunoSEQ multiplex PCR was the method, and the copy in TCRdb shows in-frame clones only, minus some. The table has around 160,000 clones, 85% to 90% seen once. Sequencing input: PBMCs or T cells enriched from blood (not recorded which). The receptors stem from a woman aged 25 to 39 with acute COVID-19.

The J gene is TRBJ2-1, the V gene TRBV7-9; 9 bases are shared with TRBD2. J lost 7 bases, V lost 4 bases, and 11 bases had no gene match. This CDR3 has 16 residues. The germline CDR1 and CDR2 sequences are SEHNR and FQNEAQ (reference sequence). Here the CDR3 DNA reads TGTGCCAGCAGCTATCTCGTCGGGACTAGCAGGAATGAGCAGTTCTTC. Its protein is CASSYLVGTSRNEQFF.

This chain links TRBV28 with TRBJ2-7; D is unclear. CDR3 length equals 17 residues. Germline V gene data show CDR1 as MDHEN and CDR2 as SYDVKM. V was cut by 2 bases and J by 0 bases, with 17 bases left in between. This chain's CDR3 is CASSLILRQVSSYEQYF. For the CDR3, the DNA is TGTGCCAGCAGTTTAATCCTTCGGCAGGTGAGCTCCTACGAGCAGTACTTC.

This clone was detected only a few times. CDR3: CASSPPTGDPEQYF. DNA for the CDR3: TGTGCCAGCTCACCCCCGACAGGGGACCCCGAGCAGTACTTC. The chain is built from TRBV18 and TRBJ2-7; 8 bases map to TRBD1. Looked up from germline, CDR1 is KGHSH and CDR2 is LQKENI. The CDR3 contains 14 residues. The trim removed 3 bases at V and 6 bases at J, leaving 7 bases unmatched. The entire variable domain, with the rest obtained from reference TRBV18 and TRBJ2-7, is as follows: NAGVMQNPRHLVRRRGQEARLRCSPMKGHSHVYWYRQLPEEGLKFMVYLQKENIIDESGMPKERFSAEFPKEGPSILRIQQVVRGDSAAYFCASSPPTGDPEQYFGPGTRLTVT.

The chain couples TRBV5-4 to TRBJ2-6; D may be TRBD2 (5 bases). This CDR3 region has 15 residues. Germline-derived CDR1 and CDR2 are SGHNT and YYREEE (reference sequence). The V end was cut by 1 base, the J end by 0 bases, with 5 bases between. The CDR3 reads CASSLRGSGANVLTF. The CDR3 DNA reads TGTGCCAGCAGCTTGCGGGGCTCTGGGGCCAACGTCCTGACTTTC.

The genes are TRBV25-1 and TRBJ2-2; 10 positions agree with TRBD2. V lost 1 base to trimming and J lost 5 bases; unmatched junction nucleotides: 7. The CDR3 runs to 17 residues. Per the germline V gene, CDR1 is MGHDK and CDR2 is SYGVNS. The CDR3 is CASSESAGGPGTGELFF. The CDR3 DNA reads TGTGCCAGCAGTGAATCAGCGGGAGGGCCAGGGACCGGGGAGCTGTTTTTT. Using reference TRBV25-1 and TRBJ2-2 for the parts outside the CDR3, the full variable domain is EADIYQTPRYLVIGTGKKITLECSQTMGHDKMYWYQQDPGMELHLIHYSYGVNSTEKGDLSSESTVSRIRTEHFPLTLESARPSHTSQYLCASSESAGGPGTGELFFGEGSRLTVL.

V usage is TRBV19 and J usage is TRBJ2-7, with D maybe TRBD1 (6 bases). Germline CDR1 is LNHDA and CDR2 is SQIVND (reference sequence). This CDR3 has 12 amino acids. Between the trimmed V and J ends, which lost 4 bases and 5 bases, there was a span of 9 bases. The CDR3 sequence is CASSNRADEQYF. CDR3 coding DNA: TGTGCCAGTAGTAACAGGGCAGACGAGCAGTACTTC.

The V call is TRBV5-1, the J call TRBJ2-7, with unresolved D. Germline V gene data show CDR1 as SGHRS and CDR2 as YFSETQ. Trimming cost V 0 bases and J 8 bases, with 9 bases left between them. This CDR3 contains 12 residues. The CDR3 region has the DNA TGCGCCAGCAGCTTGGACCCTACCCAGCAGTACTTC. Translation: CASSLDPTQQYF.

This chain uses TRBV3-1 (or the pseudogene TRBV3-2) with TRBJ2-3, with D possibly matching TRBD1 (6 bases). CDR3 length: 13 residues. CDR1 LGHDT and CDR2 YNNKEL come from the germline V gene (reference sequence). Trimming shortened V by 4 bases and J by 5 bases, and 10 bases separated the two germline ends. CDR3 nucleotide sequence: TGTGCCAGCAGCCCGCGCAGGGGAGATACGCAGTATTTT. Its protein is CASSPRRGDTQYF.

The CDR3 bases are TGTGCCAGCACCTACTTAATAGTGGGACAGGGGAGGTGGGAGCAGTTCTTC. Translating gives CASTYLIVGQGRWEQFF. The chain recombines TRBV5-6 with TRBJ2-1, with TRBD1 matching over 10 bases. The CDR3 runs to 17 residues. Germline V gene lookup returns CDR1 SGHDT and CDR2 YYEEEE. Trimming at V came to 6 bases and at J to 10 bases, leaving 19 bases not matched to a gene.

V is TRBV7-2 and J is TRBJ2-3; 11 nucleotides line up with TRBD2. CDR1 and CDR2 from the germline V gene are SGHTA and FQGNSA. The junction had 10 bases not matched to a gene; V was cut back by 1 base and J by 4 bases. The CDR3 loop spans 18 amino acids. CDR3 protein: CASSLGGLAGGLADTQYF. In nucleotides, the CDR3 is TGTGCCAGCAGCTTAGGCGGGCTAGCGGGAGGTTTGGCAGATACGCAGTATTTT.

The rearrangement links TRBV28 to TRBJ2-7, with a possible D match to TRBD2 (6 bases). Trimming left V 3 bases short and J 0 bases short, with 15 bases between. CDR1 and CDR2 from the germline V gene are MDHEN and SYDVKM. CDR3 length: 16 residues. CDR3 loop: CASSLLRGASSYEQYF. In DNA form, the CDR3 reads TGTGCCAGCAGTTTGTTGCGGGGAGCAAGCTCCTACGAGCAGTACTTC. Filled out from reference TRBV28 and TRBJ2-7, the complete variable domain reads DVKVTQSSRYLVKRTGEKVFLECVQDMDHENMFWYRQDPGLGLRLIYFSYDVKMKEKGDIPEGYSVSREKKERFSLILESASTNQTSMYLCASSLLRGASSYEQYFGPGTRLTVT.

This rearrangement joins TRBV27 to TRBJ2-5; TRBD1 matches 8 bases. The CDR3 length is 13 residues. The junction had 1 base not matched to a gene; V was cut back by 2 bases and J by 5 bases. CDR1 MNHEY and CDR2 SMNVEV come from the germline V gene (reference sequence). CDR3 region: CASSLQGAETQYF. Written as DNA, the CDR3 is TGTGCCAGCAGTTTACAGGGGGCTGAGACCCAGTACTTC.

CDR3 nucleotides: TGTGCCAGCAGCAAAGTGATAGCCCGAGGGACAGATACGCAGTATTTT. Residues: CASSKVIARGTDTQYF. This chain uses TRBV21-1 with TRBJ2-3; TRBD2, the table's D call, was not compared with the DNA. TRBV21-1 is a pseudogene locus. CDR3 size: 16 residues.

The V call is TRBV30, the J call TRBJ2-1; D unclear. Germline CDR1 GTSNPN, CDR2 SVGIG (reference sequence). With 2 bases removed from V and 4 bases from J, the gap between germline ends came to 12 bases. The CDR3 is 14 residues long. CDR3 nucleotides: TGTGCCTGGAGTCCCGAGGCTTTATACAATGAGCAGTTCTTC. It codes for CAWSPEALYNEQFF.

In its sample, this clone was seen once. The gene calls are TRBV2 and TRBJ1-2; D perhaps matches TRBD1 (5 bases). Deletions cut 7 bases from V and 2 bases from J, with 14 bases between. This CDR3 is 14 amino acids long. CDR1 and CDR2 from the germline V gene are SNHLY and FYNNEI. The CDR3, as DNA: TGTGCCAGCACTGACAGACCGGGAAACTATGGCTACACCTTC. Residues: CASTDRPGNYGYTF. Full variable domain (missing parts from reference TRBV2 and TRBJ1-2): EPEVTQTPSHQVTQMGQEVILRCVPISNHLYFYWYRQILGQKVEFLVSFYNNEISEKSEIFDDQFSVERPDGSNFTLKIRSTKLEDSAMYFCASTDRPGNYGYTFGSGTRLTVV.

The V gene is TRBV19, the J gene TRBJ2-7; 7 bases line up with TRBD2. With 6 bases clipped from V and 2 bases from J, the junction kept 7 bases outside the gene matches. CDR3 length: 14 amino acids. Germline V lookup: CDR1 LNHDA, CDR2 SQIVND (reference sequence). The DNA of the CDR3 is TGTGCCAGTAGCCCCGGACTAGTCACCTACGAGCAGTACTTC. As protein: CASSPGLVTYEQYF.

The chain joins TRBV27 to TRBJ1-5; TRBD1 is a possible D gene (5 bases). This CDR3 contains 15 residues. Germline CDR1 MNHEY, CDR2 SMNVEV (reference sequence). Trimming pared 5 bases from V and 0 bases from J, leaving 11 bases between. CDR3 nucleotides: TGTGCCAGCAGTCAGGGATCCCATAGCAATCAGCCCCAGCATTTT. Translated: CASSQGSHSNQPQHF.

There are a few counts of this clone. The chain recombines TRBV12-3 or TRBV12-4 with TRBJ1-1; the D gene is possibly TRBD1 (5 bases). V was shortened by 6 bases and J by 4 bases, with 12 bases between the two germline ends. This CDR3 is built from 13 residues. For the CDR3, the DNA is TGTGCCAGCAGCCTGGGGGAGGGCACTGAAGCTTTCTTT. This encodes CASSLGEGTEAFF.

The V call is TRBV9, the J call TRBJ1-1; a weak D match, TRBD1 (6 bases). Trimming removed 4 bases at V and 2 bases at J, with 12 bases between. CDR1 and CDR2 from the germline V gene are SGDLS and YYNGEE. The CDR3 is 14 residues long. The CDR3 region is CASSQTGSNTEAFF. The CDR3 DNA reads as TGTGCCAGCAGCCAGACAGGATCTAACACTGAAGCTTTCTTT.

The V call is TRBV12-3 or TRBV12-4, the J call TRBJ1-2; D unclear. The V gene lost 0 bases and the J gene lost 10 bases, with 9 bases spanning the gap. This CDR3 region has 12 residues. CDR3 nucleotide sequence: TGTGCCAGCAGTTTAGCCCGGTCTGTCTACACCTTC. As protein: CASSLARSVYTF.

The genes are TRBV19 and TRBJ2-3; a possible D gene is TRBD2 (6 bases). The CDR3 has 17 amino acids. Trimming pared 4 bases from V and 4 bases from J, leaving 21 bases between. Looked up from germline, CDR1 is LNHDA and CDR2 is SQIVND (reference sequence). The CDR3 sequence is CASSTQGRGGGADTQYF. The CDR3 DNA is TGTGCCAGTAGTACCCAGGGCCGGGGAGGAGGCGCAGATACGCAGTATTTT.

The chain carries TRBV7-3 and TRBJ2-5, with D possibly being TRBD2 (6 bases). V was pared by 1 base and J by 7 bases, with 10 bases between. The CDR3 runs 13 residues. Germline V gene data show CDR1 as SGHTA and CDR2 as FQGTGA. DNA of the CDR3: TGTGCCAGCAGCTTAAGAGAGGGAGGGACCCAGTACTTC. It translates to CASSLREGGTQYF.

The chain is built from TRBV7-9 and TRBJ2-5, with D perhaps TRBD1 (6 bases). The CDR3 spans 14 residues. CDR1 is SEHNR and CDR2 is FQNEAQ in the germline V gene (reference sequence). The V gene lost 5 bases and the J gene lost 2 bases, with 12 bases spanning the gap. The DNA of the CDR3 is TGTGCCAGCAGCACCCGACAGGCACAAGAGACCCAGTACTTC. Protein sequence: CASSTRQAQETQYF.

The rearrangement uses TRBV2 and TRBJ1-2; D perhaps matches TRBD1 (6 bases). Per the germline V gene, CDR1 is SNHLY and CDR2 is FYNNEI. V lost 7 bases to trimming and J lost 0 bases, with 15 bases between them. The CDR3 is 15 residues long. The CDR3 DNA reads TGTGCCAGCACCCCCCGGGGGGCCCCTAACTATGGCTACACCTTC. This codes for CASTPRGAPNYGYTF.

This clone appeared a single time. The chain is built from TRBV12-3 or TRBV12-4 and TRBJ1-2; 7 bases are a match to TRBD1. This CDR3 comprises 13 residues. With 6 bases clipped from V and 1 base from J, the junction kept 2 bases outside the gene matches. This CDR3 reads CASRRDSNYGYTF. The CDR3 DNA reads as TGTGCCAGCAGGCGGGACAGTAACTATGGCTACACCTTC.

This clone was counted between two and nine times. The genes are TRBV28 and TRBJ2-3; tentatively, D is TRBD2 (6 bases). Germline V gene sequence: CDR1 MDHEN, CDR2 SYDVKM. Trimming removed 10 bases from V and 7 bases from J, with 18 bases in between. The CDR3 runs to 13 residues. This CDR3 is CAIYKDGTYTQYF. In DNA form, the CDR3 reads TGTGCCATCTATAAAGATGGGACTTATACGCAGTATTTT.

The gene calls are TRBV7-2 and TRBJ2-5; 12 nucleotides line up with TRBD2. Germline-derived CDR1 and CDR2 are SGHTA and FQGNSA. V was pared by 5 bases and J by 4 bases, with 5 bases of the junction left unmatched. The CDR3 has 15 residues. CDR3 residues: CASSPGLAGRETQYF. CDR3 sequence (DNA): TGTGCCAGCAGCCCGGGACTAGCGGGCCGAGAGACCCAGTACTTC.

The chain couples TRBV7-6 to TRBJ1-1; D is possibly TRBD1 (5 bases). CDR3 length: 13 amino acids. The germline gives CDR1 SGHVS, CDR2 FNYEAQ. Trimming removed 3 bases from V and 3 bases from J, with 8 bases in between. The CDR3 spells CASSFSGYTEAFF. The CDR3 DNA reads TGTGCCAGCAGCTTTTCAGGGTACACTGAAGCTTTCTTT.

The chain has TRBV18 and TRBJ2-3; the D gene is possibly TRBD2 (6 bases). This CDR3 spans 12 amino acids. CDR1 is KGHSH, CDR2 LQKENI, per germline. The CDR3 DNA is TGTGCGTCGCGGGGAAGCACAGATACGCAGTATTTT. Its protein is CASRGSTDTQYF.

The chain uses TRBV6-6 and TRBJ1-1; D is unclear. Trimming removed 2 bases at V and 1 base at J, with 5 bases between. The CDR3 loop spans 13 amino acids. CDR1 and CDR2 (germline): MNHNY, SVGAGI (reference sequence). The CDR3 sequence is CASSYAGNTEAFF. CDR3 DNA sequence: TGTGCCAGCAGTTACGCAGGGAACACTGAAGCTTTCTTT.